Shown below are 2 T cell receptor beta chains from a single sample sequenced in a study of neurological immune-mediated disorders. Each CDR3 protein is one row after TCRdb ran MiXCR on the 5' RACE reads. Counted here are about 80,000 distinct CDR3 sequences, around 6% occurring once; the ten biggest clones make up 7.9%. Described time point: longitudinal time-point 2. Sequences were obtained from PBMCs. The receptor source for this set is a woman aged 55-75 years with multiple sclerosis.

This clonotype has ten or more counts. V is TRBV5-1 and J is TRBJ2-7; 7 positions agree with TRBD2. The germline gives CDR1 SGHRS, CDR2 YFSETQ. V lost 4 bases, J lost 2 bases, and 9 bases stayed unmatched. The CDR3 covers 15 residues. In nucleotides, the CDR3 is TGCGCCAGCAGCGGGCTAGCGGAGGAGACCTACGAGCAGTACTTC. It yields the protein CASSGLAEETYEQYF.

This clonotype has at least ten counts. V gene TRBV7-8 combines with J gene TRBJ2-1, with unresolved D. Germline V gene sequence: CDR1 SGHVS, CDR2 FQNEAQ. The CDR3 is 13 residues long. V was pared by 5 bases and J by 7 bases, with 12 bases between. CDR3 nucleotide sequence: TGTGCCAGCAGCGTCTACGGTGGAAATGAGCAGTTCTTC. As protein: CASSVYGGNEQFF.